In this sample, the clone carrying this TCR beta chain turned up a few times. The antigen remains unidentified. Profiles of TCR beta VDJ and CDR3 were generated from a genomic DNA template. TCRdb used MiXCR to reprocess the reads, holding one entry per CDR3 protein. This table holds about 160,000 distinct CDR3 sequences, roughly 40% found once. This sample was included in a study of CD8+CD57+ T cells in acquired aplastic anemia. Germline lookup yields CDR1 KGHDR and CDR2 SFDVKD. The CDR3 covers 17 residues. Trimming at V came to 3 bases and at J to 1 base, leaving 7 bases not matched to a gene. Study outcomes and limitations: Over 25 CD8+ CDR3 sequences occurred in both the patients and the controls.

The origin of this receptor is a human donor in good health. The sample comprised sorted CD4+, CD8+, or CD8+CD57+ T cells (not recorded which) from PBMCs. V usage is TRBV24-1 and J usage is TRBJ2-2; 7 bases map to TRBD1. The CDR3 sequence: CATSDPQGPRNTGELFF. CDR3 in DNA: TGTGCCACCAGTGATCCACAGGGGCCCAGGAACACCGGGGAGCTGTTTTTT.